This passage covers 29 T cell receptor beta chains from one sample sequenced in a study of long-term antiretroviral therapy in people with HIV (dated by TCRdb to between 2022 and 2023). The immunoSEQ hsTCRB v3.0 assay was used at survey level resolution to sequence the TRB variable region. TCRdb provides this immuneACCESS table in a form limited to in-frame rearrangements. Some clones are lacking; in checked studies, under half of them reflect an unresolved V gene, and why the rest are absent is not known. This sample holds tens of thousands of clones; roughly 87% were observed only once. The ten most abundant clones make up less than 25% of the sample. The sample consisted of unsorted PBMCs, taken 0.4 years after starting antiretroviral therapy. The receptor source for this set is a man aged 45-60 years with HIV.

J is TRBJ1-2 and V is TRBV19; D perhaps matches TRBD1 (5 bases). Germline-derived CDR1 and CDR2 are LNHDA and SQIVND (reference sequence). V gave up 4 bases and J gave up 3 bases, with 9 bases separating them. This CDR3 is 13 amino acids long. The CDR3 bases are TGTGCCAGTAGTACCCAGGGAGACTATGGCTACACCTTC. This codes for CASSTQGDYGYTF. Looking up the rest from reference TRBV19 and TRBJ1-2 gives the full variable domain: DGGITQSPKYLFRKEGQNVTLSCEQNLNHDAMYWYRQDPGQGLRLIYYSQIVNDFQKGDIAEGYSVSREKKESFPLTVTSAQKNPTAFYLCASSTQGDYGYTFGSGTRLTVV.

The genes are TRBV28 and TRBJ1-2; D unresolved. The CDR3 is made up of 13 amino acids. CDR1 and CDR2 (germline): MDHEN, SYDVKM. V lost 3 bases and J 4 bases, leaving 9 bases between the germline ends. CDR3 nucleotides: TGTGCCAGCAGTTTGGGCAGGATCTATGGCTACACCTTC. This codes for CASSLGRIYGYTF.

The chain carries TRBV11-2 and TRBJ2-1; D not certain. Trimming pared 5 bases from V and 6 bases from J, leaving 17 bases between. Germline CDR1 is SGHAT and CDR2 is FQNNGV. The CDR3 consists of 15 residues. CDR3 nucleotide sequence: TGTGCCAGCAGCCCTTTCGGTGAGGTAAGCAATGAGCAGTTCTTC. Translating it yields CASSPFGEVSNEQFF.

The chain recombines TRBV28 with TRBJ2-1; TRBD2 might be the D (5 bases). Between the trimmed V and J ends, which lost 6 bases and 4 bases, there was a span of 16 bases. The CDR3 totals 15 residues. Looked up from germline, CDR1 is MDHEN and CDR2 is SYDVKM. Here the CDR3 DNA reads TGTGCCAGCAGGCCCCGAGTAGCGCGTTACAATGAGCAGTTCTTC. It yields the protein CASRPRVARYNEQFF.

The rearrangement joins TRBV5-1 to TRBJ1-2; TRBD1 is a possible D gene (5 bases). The germline CDR1 and CDR2 sequences are SGHRS and YFSETQ. V was pared by 3 bases and J by 5 bases, with 14 bases between. The CDR3 loop spans 14 amino acids. The CDR3: CASSWEGSGYGYTF. In DNA form, the CDR3 reads TGCGCCAGCAGCTGGGAAGGGTCAGGGTATGGCTACACCTTC.

This clone was counted between two and nine times. J is TRBJ2-3 and V is TRBV7-3, with 9 bases aligning to TRBD1. Germline trimming cut 5 bases from V and 3 bases from J; bases unmatched to any gene: 3. The CDR3 loop spans 14 amino acids. CDR1 is SGHTA and CDR2 is FQGTGA in the germline V gene. CDR3: CASSPGQGTDTQYF. In nucleotides, the CDR3 is TGTGCCAGCAGCCCTGGACAGGGGACAGATACGCAGTATTTT.

This clone occurred a few times. This chain joins TRBV7-9 and TRBJ1-2, with TRBD1 matching 8 bases. The CDR3 totals 15 residues. Germline V gene lookup returns CDR1 SEHNR and CDR2 FQNEAQ (reference sequence). V was pared by 5 bases and J by 4 bases, with 9 bases of the junction left unmatched. This CDR3 reads CASSPGQGGIYGYTF. The CDR3 DNA reads TGTGCCAGCAGCCCCGGACAGGGCGGGATCTATGGCTACACCTTC.

This clone was observed a single time. The chain joins TRBV7-2 to TRBJ2-3; D gene unclear. V dropped 4 bases and J dropped 2 bases, with 10 bases sitting between them. CDR3 length equals 14 residues. The V gene's germline CDR1 is SGHTA and CDR2 FQGNSA. The CDR3 sequence is CASSSPRLTDTQYF. Here the CDR3 DNA reads TGTGCCAGCAGCTCCCCTAGGCTCACAGATACGCAGTATTTT.

This clone has a handful of counts. The V and J genes are TRBV6-5 and TRBJ1-1; 10 nucleotides line up with TRBD1. Unmatched junction bases numbered 6, after V lost 8 bases and J lost 3 bases. CDR1 and CDR2 (germline): MNHEY, SVGAGI. CDR3 length: 14 residues. CDR3 DNA: TGTGCCAGCTCGGGACAGGGGAGATACACTGAAGCTTTCTTT. Translated: CASSGQGRYTEAFF.

The CDR3, as DNA: TGTGCCAGCAAAATCGGATGGGTAACTAACTATGGCTACACCTTC. The encoded protein is CASKIGWVTNYGYTF. The chain is built from TRBV2 and TRBJ1-2; D is undetermined. Germline loops: CDR1 SNHLY, CDR2 FYNNEI. V dropped 7 bases and J dropped 0 bases, with 15 bases sitting between them. The CDR3 consists of 15 residues.

The chain combines TRBV28 with TRBJ1-2, with 9 bases identical to TRBD1. Germline assignment: CDR1 MDHEN and CDR2 SYDVKM. J gave up 6 bases and V 6 bases, and 20 bases lay outside the gene matches. The CDR3 covers 18 residues. The CDR3 DNA is TGTGCCAGCAGCCCTGGATGGGGACAGGGCAATATTCGTGATGGCTACACCTTC. It yields the protein CASSPGWGQGNIRDGYTF.

This chain connects TRBV29-1 to TRBJ2-1; 8 bases map to TRBD2. V gave up 4 bases and J gave up 2 bases; unmatched junction bases: 4. CDR3 length: 14 residues. Germline CDR1 SQVTM, CDR2 ANQGSEA. The CDR3 reads CSVVGGAAYNEQFF. The CDR3 DNA reads as TGCAGCGTTGTCGGGGGGGCGGCCTACAATGAGCAGTTCTTC.

This clone showed up just once. The V call is TRBV11-2, the J call TRBJ2-5, with 9 nucleotides matching TRBD2. The V gene's germline CDR1 is SGHAT and CDR2 FQNNGV. The junction had 4 bases not matched to a gene; V was cut back by 3 bases and J by 5 bases. There are 14 residues in the CDR3. DNA for the CDR3: TGTGCCAGCAGCTTTCTTAGCGGGGGTGAGACCCAGTACTTC. Translating gives CASSFLSGGETQYF.

This rearrangement joins TRBV7-6 to TRBJ1-5; the match to TRBD1 covers 7 bases. V shed 6 bases and J 6 bases; nucleotides not matched to a gene: 11. CDR1 and CDR2 (germline): SGHVS, FNYEAQ. This CDR3 is built from 15 residues. CDR3 sequence (DNA): TGTGCCAGCAGTCCTTCCCCAGGGGGTGCTCAGCCCCAGCATTTT. Translation gives CASSPSPGGAQPQHF.

This chain connects TRBV5-8 to TRBJ1-2; TRBD1 agrees at 7 bases. The CDR3 consists of 13 residues. CDR1 SGHTS and CDR2 YDEGEE come from the germline V gene. V shed 5 bases and J 8 bases; nucleotides not matched to a gene: 9. The CDR3 reads CASRKKQGSGYTF. CDR3 nucleotide sequence: TGTGCCAGCAGAAAGAAACAGGGGAGCGGCTACACCTTC.

The chain is built from TRBV7-9 and TRBJ1-6; D unresolved. This CDR3 is built from 12 residues. The germline CDR1 and CDR2 sequences are SEHNR and FQNEAQ (reference sequence). Trimming removed 5 bases from V and 13 bases from J, with 12 bases in between. For the CDR3, the DNA is TGTGCCAGCAGCCCTTTTAGCGGGCCCCTCCACTTT. Protein product: CASSPFSGPLHF.

The CDR3 protein is CASSQDPGQSYNEQFF. The CDR3 region has the DNA TGCGCCAGCAGCCAAGATCCAGGACAGTCTTACAATGAGCAGTTCTTC. The chain carries TRBV4-1 and TRBJ2-1, with a possible D match to TRBD1 (6 bases). Between the trimmed V and J ends, which lost 0 bases and 4 bases, there was a span of 13 bases. This CDR3 is 16 amino acids long. CDR1 and CDR2 from the germline V gene are MGHRA and YSYEKL.

This clone was counted only a few times. The chain links TRBV7-3 to TRBJ1-4; unclear D gene. The CDR3 runs 15 residues. The V end was cut by 0 bases, the J end by 3 bases, with 8 bases between. Germline CDR1 and CDR2: SGHTA and FQGTGA. The CDR3 loop reads CASSLTPGPNEKLFF. CDR3 nucleotides: TGTGCCAGCAGCTTAACCCCCGGTCCTAATGAAAAACTGTTTTTT.

This clone was counted only a few times. Additional DNA sequences in this sample encode the identical CDR3. The rearrangement uses TRBV7-3 and TRBJ1-6; 8 bases line up with TRBD1. J was trimmed by 7 bases and V by 5 bases; bases with no gene match: 7. Germline values: CDR1 SGHTA, CDR2 FQGTGA. This CDR3 is built from 15 residues. DNA for the CDR3: TGTGCCAGCAGCCTTCTAGGGACAGGAAATTCACCCCTCCACTTT. This sequence encodes CASSLLGTGNSPLHF.

The rearrangement joins TRBV5-1 to TRBJ2-7; no clear D gene. CDR3 length: 14 amino acids. In germline, CDR1 is SGHRS, CDR2 YFSETQ. Trimming took 7 bases from V and 0 from J, leaving 14 bases between them. CDR3 sequence reads: CASRRTVSSYEQYF. The CDR3 nucleotides are TGCGCCAGCCGACGGACGGTAAGCTCCTACGAGCAGTACTTC.

V gene TRBV5-1 combines with J gene TRBJ2-2; no clear D. Germline CDR1 and CDR2: SGHRS and YFSETQ. Trimming removed 1 base at V and 2 bases at J, with 9 bases between. This CDR3 is 15 amino acids long. CDR3 sequence: CASSLYTANTGELFF. The CDR3 coding sequence is TGCGCCAGCAGCTTGTACACCGCCAACACCGGGGAGCTGTTTTTT.

The chain joins TRBV7-6 to TRBJ2-3; tentatively, D is TRBD2 (5 bases). Germline CDR1 reads SGHVS; CDR2 reads FNYEAQ. Trimming removed 4 bases at V and 0 bases at J, with 14 bases between. The CDR3 has 16 amino acids. The DNA of the CDR3 is TGTGCCAGCAGCTCTAGCCGCTTAACTAGCACAGATACGCAGTATTTT. Protein product: CASSSSRLTSTDTQYF.

V and J are TRBV5-4 and TRBJ2-1, with TRBD1 matching 8 bases. The CDR3 contains 16 residues. Germline values: CDR1 SGHNT, CDR2 YYREEE (reference sequence). J gave up 6 bases and V 0 bases, and 8 bases lay outside the gene matches. Written as DNA, the CDR3 is TGTGCCAGCAGCTTGGCAGGGGGCGCCTTAGTCAATGAGCAGTTCTTC. It codes for CASSLAGGALVNEQFF.

This chain connects TRBV5-6 to TRBJ1-2; D is unresolved. Germline lookup yields CDR1 SGHDT and CDR2 YYEEEE. The CDR3 sequence is 13 residues long. Trimming pared 2 bases from V and 6 bases from J, leaving 11 bases between. The CDR3 loop reads CASSLRRTDGYTF. CDR3 DNA sequence: TGTGCCAGCAGCTTAAGGAGGACGGATGGCTACACCTTC.

This clone appeared a few times. The chain couples TRBV7-2 to TRBJ2-7; tentative D call: TRBD1 (6 bases). Germline CDR1 reads SGHTA; CDR2 reads FQGNSA. V lost 8 bases, J lost 2 bases, and 19 bases lay in between. The CDR3 length is 15 residues. CDR3 nucleotides: TGTGCCAGCGGGTTGGCCGGGACACCTCCCTACGAGCAGTACTTC. It encodes CASGLAGTPPYEQYF.

This clone appeared a single time. This sequence joins TRBV7-8 and TRBJ1-1, with TRBD1 matching over 7 bases. CDR3 size: 13 residues. V shed 5 bases and J 11 bases; nucleotides not matched to a gene: 11. The V gene's germline CDR1 is SGHVS and CDR2 FQNEAQ. In DNA form, the CDR3 reads TGTGCCAGCAGCCTACAGGGGCCACCGGGGGCTTTCTTT. As protein: CASSLQGPPGAFF.

This clone was seen more than once but under ten times. V gene TRBV11-2 combines with J gene TRBJ1-6, with 10 bases aligning to TRBD1. This CDR3 contains 15 residues. Germline V gene data show CDR1 as SGHAT and CDR2 as FQNNGV. After removal of 5 bases from V and 10 bases from J, the junction contained 8 bases not matched to a gene. The CDR3: CASSPDRGRGSPLHF. The CDR3 nucleotides read TGTGCCAGCAGCCCTGACAGGGGGCGGGGATCACCCCTCCACTTT.

The J gene is TRBJ1-1, the V gene TRBV19; D may be TRBD1 (5 bases). With 7 bases removed from V and 7 bases from J, the gap between germline ends came to 10 bases. Per germline, CDR1 LNHDA and CDR2 SQIVND (reference sequence). The CDR3 is 11 residues long. This CDR3 reads CASILGGEAFF. The CDR3 nucleotides read TGTGCCAGTATCCTCGGGGGTGAAGCTTTCTTT.

The chain is built from TRBV11-2 and TRBJ2-3; D is ambiguous. CDR3 length: 14 amino acids. Germline values: CDR1 SGHAT, CDR2 FQNNGV. The germline V and J ends were trimmed by 3 bases and 2 bases, with 9 bases remaining between them. In DNA, the CDR3 is TGTGCCAGCAGCTTCGGCTTACCCACAGATACGCAGTATTTT. It yields the protein CASSFGLPTDTQYF.